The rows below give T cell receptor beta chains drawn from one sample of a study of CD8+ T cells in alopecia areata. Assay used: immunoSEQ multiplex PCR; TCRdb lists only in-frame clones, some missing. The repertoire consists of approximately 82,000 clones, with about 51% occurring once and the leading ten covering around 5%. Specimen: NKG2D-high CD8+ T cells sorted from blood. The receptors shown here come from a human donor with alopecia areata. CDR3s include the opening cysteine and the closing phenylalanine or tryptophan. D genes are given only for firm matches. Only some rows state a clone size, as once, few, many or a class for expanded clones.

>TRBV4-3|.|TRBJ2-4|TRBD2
CASSQTLAGGNIQYF
TGCGCCAGCAGCCAGACCCTAGCGGGAGGAAACATTCAGTACTTC
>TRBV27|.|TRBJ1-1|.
CASTKGAEAFF
TGTGCCAGCACCAAGGGGGCTGAAGCTTTCTTT
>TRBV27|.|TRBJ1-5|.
CASSLTFRNQPQHF
TGTGCCAGCAGTTTGACGTTTCGGAATCAGCCCCAGCATTTT
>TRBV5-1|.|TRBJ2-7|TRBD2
CASSFRTSGEQYF
TGCGCCAGCAGCTTCAGGACTAGCGGGGAGCAGTACTTC
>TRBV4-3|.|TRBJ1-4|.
CASSPRNTGEKLFF
TGCGCCAGCAGCCCGAGGAATACTGGTGAAAAACTGTTTTTT
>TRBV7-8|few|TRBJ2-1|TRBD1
CASSSSGTGYNEQFF
TGTGCCAGCAGCTCGTCCGGGACAGGTTACAATGAGCAGTTCTTC
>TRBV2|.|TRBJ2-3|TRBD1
CATGARDRGTDTQYF
TGTGCCACGGGTGCACGGGACAGAGGCACAGATACGCAGTATTTT
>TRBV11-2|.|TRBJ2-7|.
CASSQDNPYEQYF
TGTGCCAGCTCACAGGACAACCCCTACGAGCAGTACTTC
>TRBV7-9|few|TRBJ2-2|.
CATRSTGELFF
TGTGCCACTAGATCCACCGGGGAGCTGTTTTTT
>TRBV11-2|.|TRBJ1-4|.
CASSLEDGLNEKLFF
TGTGCCAGCAGCTTAGAGGACGGGCTCAATGAAAAACTGTTTTTT
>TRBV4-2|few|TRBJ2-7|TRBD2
CASSHGLGAEQYF
TGTGCCAGCAGCCACGGACTAGGAGCCGAGCAGTACTTC
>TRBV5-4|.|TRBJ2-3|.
CASSSPTDTQYF
TGTGCCAGCAGCTCACCGACAGATACGCAGTATTTT
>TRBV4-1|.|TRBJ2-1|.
CASSQAGSTSIMYAFF
TGCGCCAGCAGCCAAGCAGGATCCACTTCCATCATGTATGCGTTCTTC
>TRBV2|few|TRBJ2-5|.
CASRLDTTEETQYF
TGTGCCAGCCGACTAGACACGACTGAAGAGACCCAGTACTTC
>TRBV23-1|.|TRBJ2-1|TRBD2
CASATSGESGEQFF
TGCGCCAGCGCGACTAGCGGGGAGAGCGGGGAGCAGTTCTTC
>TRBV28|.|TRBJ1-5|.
CASSLDGFNQPQHF
TGTGCCAGCAGTTTGGACGGATTCAATCAGCCCCAGCATTTT
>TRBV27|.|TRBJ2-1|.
CASSLWGPNEQFF
TGTGCCAGCAGTTTATGGGGGCCCAATGAGCAGTTCTTC
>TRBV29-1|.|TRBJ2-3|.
CSVEEGTDTQYF
TGCAGCGTTGAAGAGGGAACGGATACGCAGTATTTT
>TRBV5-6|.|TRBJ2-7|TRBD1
CASSAAGQGNYEQYF
TGTGCCAGCAGCGCCGCGGGACAGGGTAACTACGAGCAGTACTTC
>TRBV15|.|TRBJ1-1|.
CATSGHGNTEAFF
TGTGCCACCAGCGGCCACGGGAACACTGAAGCTTTCTTT
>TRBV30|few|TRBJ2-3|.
CAWTPGSARVAQYF
TGTGCCTGGACCCCTGGCTCGGCGCGGGTGGCGCAGTATTTT
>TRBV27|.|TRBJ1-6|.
CASSLSWPSAPLHF
TGTGCCAGCAGTTTATCGTGGCCGTCGGCACCCCTCCACTTT
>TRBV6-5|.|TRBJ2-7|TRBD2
CASSYSGGIGDEQYF
TGTGCCAGCAGTTACTCGGGGGGGATTGGTGACGAGCAGTACTTC
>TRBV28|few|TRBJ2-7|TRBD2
CASSREGLAGSSYEQYF
TGTGCCAGCAGTCGGGAGGGGCTAGCGGGGAGCTCCTACGAGCAGTACTTC
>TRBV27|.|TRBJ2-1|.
CASSFLLGEQFF
TGTGCCAGCAGTTTCTTGTTGGGTGAGCAGTTCTTC
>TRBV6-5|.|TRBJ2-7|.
CASSTTGRGEQYF
TGTGCCAGCAGTACGACAGGTCGAGGGGAGCAGTACTTC
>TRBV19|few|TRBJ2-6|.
CASSTGGRYGANVLTF
TGTGCCAGTAGTACCGGGGGGCGCTATGGGGCCAACGTCCTGACTTTC
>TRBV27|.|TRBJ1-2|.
CASSDYPSGVGYTF
TGTGCCAGCAGTGACTACCCCTCAGGGGTTGGCTACACCTTC
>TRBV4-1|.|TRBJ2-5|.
CASSRADEETQYF
TGCGCCAGCAGCCGGGCAGATGAAGAGACCCAGTACTTC
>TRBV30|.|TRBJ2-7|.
CAWSLAPYEQYF
TGTGCCTGGAGTCTGGCACCCTACGAGCAGTACTTC
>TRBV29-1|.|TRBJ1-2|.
CSPVTINGYTF
TGCAGCCCGGTGACGATTAATGGCTACACCTTC
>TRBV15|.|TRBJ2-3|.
CATKGGSTDTQYF
TGTGCCACCAAGGGGGGGAGCACAGATACGCAGTATTTT
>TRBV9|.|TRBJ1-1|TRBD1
CASGRQGTEAFF
TGTGCCAGCGGACGACAGGGGACTGAAGCTTTCTTT
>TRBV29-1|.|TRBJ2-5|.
CSVDRERRQETQYF
TGCAGCGTTGATCGGGAGAGGAGGCAAGAGACCCAGTACTTC
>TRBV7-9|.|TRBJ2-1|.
CASSLEGNEQFF
TGTGCCAGCAGCTTAGAGGGAAATGAGCAGTTCTTC
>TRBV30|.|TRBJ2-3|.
CAWEGQSWQYF
TGTGCCTGGGAGGGGCAAAGTTGGCAGTATTTT
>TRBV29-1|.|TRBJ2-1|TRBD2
CSVETRGGEQFF
TGCAGCGTTGAGACACGGGGGGGTGAGCAGTTCTTC
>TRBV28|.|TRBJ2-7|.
CASRLLAGEQYF
TGTGCCAGCAGGCTCCTAGCAGGGGAGCAGTACTTC
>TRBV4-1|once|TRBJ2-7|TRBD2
CASSQDQLAGAYEQYF
TGCGCCAGCAGCCAAGATCAACTAGCGGGGGCCTACGAGCAGTACTTC
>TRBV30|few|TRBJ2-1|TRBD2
CAFRGGDYNEQFF
TGTGCCTTCCGGGGGGGCGACTACAATGAGCAGTTCTTC
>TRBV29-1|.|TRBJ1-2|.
CSVDGGVNYGYTF
TGCAGCGTTGATGGAGGCGTTAACTATGGCTACACCTTC
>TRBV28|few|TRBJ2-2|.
CASSFTGTGELFF
TGTGCCAGCAGTTTCACAGGGACCGGGGAGCTGTTTTTT
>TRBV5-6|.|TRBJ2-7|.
CASSFSGAYEQYF
TGTGCCAGCAGCTTTTCGGGGGCTTACGAGCAGTACTTC
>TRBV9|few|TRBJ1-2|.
CASSPGTQANYGYTF
TGTGCCAGCAGCCCAGGGACTCAAGCTAACTATGGCTACACCTTC
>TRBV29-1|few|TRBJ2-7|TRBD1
CSVGGTGAHEQYF
TGCAGCGTTGGAGGGACAGGGGCCCACGAGCAGTACTTC
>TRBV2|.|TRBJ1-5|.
CASTSGNQPQHF
TGTGCCAGTACATCGGGCAATCAGCCCCAGCATTTT
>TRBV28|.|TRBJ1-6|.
CATASAEYSPLHF
TGTGCCACAGCCTCGGCAGAATATTCACCCCTCCACTTT
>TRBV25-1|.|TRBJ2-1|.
CASSEFMNEQFF
TGTGCCAGCAGTGAATTCATGAATGAGCAGTTCTTC
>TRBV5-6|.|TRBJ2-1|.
CASSLYLQGGYNEQFF
TGTGCCAGCAGCTTGTATCTGCAGGGGGGGTACAATGAGCAGTTCTTC